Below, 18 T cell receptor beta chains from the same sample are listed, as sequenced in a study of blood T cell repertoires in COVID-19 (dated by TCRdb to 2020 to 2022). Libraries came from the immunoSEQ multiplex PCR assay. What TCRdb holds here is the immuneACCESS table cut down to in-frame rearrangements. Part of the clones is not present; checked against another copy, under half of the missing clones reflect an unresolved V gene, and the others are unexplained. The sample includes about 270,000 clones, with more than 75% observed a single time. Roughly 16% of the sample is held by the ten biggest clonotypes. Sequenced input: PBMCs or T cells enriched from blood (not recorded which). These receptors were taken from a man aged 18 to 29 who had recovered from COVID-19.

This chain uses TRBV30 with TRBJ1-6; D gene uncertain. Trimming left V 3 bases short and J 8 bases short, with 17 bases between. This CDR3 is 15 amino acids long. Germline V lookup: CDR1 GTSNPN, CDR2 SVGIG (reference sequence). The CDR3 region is CAWSPPQTFHSPLHF. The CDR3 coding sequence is TGTGCCTGGAGCCCCCCTCAGACATTCCATTCACCCCTCCACTTT.

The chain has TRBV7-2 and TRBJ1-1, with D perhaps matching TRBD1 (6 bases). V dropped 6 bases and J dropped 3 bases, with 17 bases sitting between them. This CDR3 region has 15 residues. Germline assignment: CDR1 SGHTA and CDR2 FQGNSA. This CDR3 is CASREQGGSYTEAFF. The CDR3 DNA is TGTGCCAGCAGAGAACAGGGAGGGTCATACACTGAAGCTTTCTTT.

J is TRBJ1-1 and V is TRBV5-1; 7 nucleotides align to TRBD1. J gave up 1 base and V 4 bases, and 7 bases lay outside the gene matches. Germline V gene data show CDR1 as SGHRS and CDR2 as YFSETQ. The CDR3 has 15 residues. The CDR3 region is CASSPGSGGNTEAFF. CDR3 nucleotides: TGCGCCAGCAGCCCCGGTTCAGGGGGGAACACTGAAGCTTTCTTT.

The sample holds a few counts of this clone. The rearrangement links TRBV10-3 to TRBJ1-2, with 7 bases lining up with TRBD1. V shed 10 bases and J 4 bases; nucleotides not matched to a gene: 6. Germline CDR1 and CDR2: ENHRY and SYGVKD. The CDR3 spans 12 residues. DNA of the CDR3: TGTGCCACACAGGGGAAGGGCTATGGCTACACCTTC. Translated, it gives CATQGKGYGYTF.

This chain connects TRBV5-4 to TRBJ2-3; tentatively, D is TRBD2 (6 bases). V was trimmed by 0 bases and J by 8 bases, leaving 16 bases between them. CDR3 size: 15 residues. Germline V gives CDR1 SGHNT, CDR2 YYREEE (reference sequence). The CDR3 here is CASSLGGVAGSTQYF. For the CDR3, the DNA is TGTGCCAGCAGCTTGGGGGGAGTGGCGGGAAGTACGCAGTATTTT. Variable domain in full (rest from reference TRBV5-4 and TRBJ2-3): ETGVTQSPTHLIKTRGQQVTLRCSSQSGHNTVSWYQQALGQGPQFIFQYYREEENGRGNFPPRFSGLQFPNYSSELNVNALELDDSALYLCASSLGGVAGSTQYFGPGTRLTVL.

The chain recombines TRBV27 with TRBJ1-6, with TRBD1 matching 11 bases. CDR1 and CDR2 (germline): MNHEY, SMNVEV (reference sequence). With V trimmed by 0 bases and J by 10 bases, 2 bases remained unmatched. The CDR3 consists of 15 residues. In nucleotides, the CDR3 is TGTGCCAGCAGTTTATCCCGGGACAGGGGGTCACCCCTCCACTTT. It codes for CASSLSRDRGSPLHF.

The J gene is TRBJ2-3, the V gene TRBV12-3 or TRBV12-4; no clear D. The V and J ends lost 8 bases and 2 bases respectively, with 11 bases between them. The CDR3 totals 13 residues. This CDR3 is CASLVENTDTQYF. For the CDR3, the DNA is TGTGCCAGCCTCGTAGAGAACACAGATACGCAGTATTTT.

CDR3 residues: CASSYKGLGANVLTF. The CDR3 DNA is TGTGCCAGCAGTTACAAGGGGCTTGGGGCCAACGTCCTGACTTTC. V gene TRBV6-5 combines with J gene TRBJ2-6; D might be TRBD1 (5 bases). The CDR3 extends over 15 amino acids. Trimming stripped 2 bases from V and 3 bases from J, with 8 bases between. Germline V CDR1 and CDR2: MNHEY, SVGAGI.

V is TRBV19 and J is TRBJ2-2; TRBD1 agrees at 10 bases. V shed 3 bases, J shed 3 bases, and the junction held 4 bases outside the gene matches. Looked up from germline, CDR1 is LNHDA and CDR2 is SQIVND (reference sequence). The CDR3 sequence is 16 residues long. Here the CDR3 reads CASSMRQGADTGELFF. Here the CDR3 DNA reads TGTGCCAGTAGTATGAGACAGGGGGCAGACACCGGGGAGCTGTTTTTT.

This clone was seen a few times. The CDR3 is CATSRAGVRYEQYF. CDR3 DNA: TGTGCCACCAGCAGAGCGGGGGTCCGCTACGAGCAGTACTTC. The rearrangement joins TRBV15 to TRBJ2-7; D is perhaps TRBD2 (6 bases). CDR1 and CDR2 from the germline V gene are LNHNV and YYDKDF (reference sequence). V was trimmed by 1 base and J by 3 bases, leaving 10 bases between them. The CDR3 runs 14 residues.

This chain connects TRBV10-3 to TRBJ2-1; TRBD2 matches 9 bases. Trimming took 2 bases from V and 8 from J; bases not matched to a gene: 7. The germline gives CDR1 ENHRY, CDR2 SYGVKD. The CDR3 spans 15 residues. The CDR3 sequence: CAISEDGTSTDEQFF. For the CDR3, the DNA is TGTGCCATCAGTGAGGACGGGACTAGCACCGATGAGCAGTTCTTC.

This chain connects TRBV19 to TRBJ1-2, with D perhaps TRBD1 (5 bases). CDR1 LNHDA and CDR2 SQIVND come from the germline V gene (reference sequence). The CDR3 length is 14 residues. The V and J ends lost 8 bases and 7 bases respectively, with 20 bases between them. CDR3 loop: CASQRGGSDRGYTF. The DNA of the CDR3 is TGTGCCAGTCAACGCGGGGGAAGCGACCGTGGCTACACCTTC.

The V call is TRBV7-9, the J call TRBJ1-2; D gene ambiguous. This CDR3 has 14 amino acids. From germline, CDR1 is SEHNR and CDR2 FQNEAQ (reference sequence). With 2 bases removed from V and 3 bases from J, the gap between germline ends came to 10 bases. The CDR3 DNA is TGTGCCAGCAGCTTACAGGCCGTCCACTATGGCTACACCTTC. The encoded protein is CASSLQAVHYGYTF.

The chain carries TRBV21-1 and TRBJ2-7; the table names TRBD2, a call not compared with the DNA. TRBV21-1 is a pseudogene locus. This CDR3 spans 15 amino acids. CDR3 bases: TGTGCCAGCAGCAAGACAGTAGCGGGAGACTACGAGCAGTACTTC. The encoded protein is CASSKTVAGDYEQYF.

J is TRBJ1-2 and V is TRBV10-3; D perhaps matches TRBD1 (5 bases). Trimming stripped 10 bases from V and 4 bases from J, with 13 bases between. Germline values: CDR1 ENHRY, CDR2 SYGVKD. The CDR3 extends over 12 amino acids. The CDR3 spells CATYDSLYGYTF. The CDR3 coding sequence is TGTGCCACCTATGACAGCCTCTATGGCTACACCTTC.

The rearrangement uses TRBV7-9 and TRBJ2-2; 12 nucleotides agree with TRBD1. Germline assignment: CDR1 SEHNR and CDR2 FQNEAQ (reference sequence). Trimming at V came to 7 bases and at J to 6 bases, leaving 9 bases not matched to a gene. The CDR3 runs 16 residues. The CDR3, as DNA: TGTGCCAGCACCACTCGGGACAGGGGGCTCTCCGGGGAGCTGTTTTTT. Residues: CASTTRDRGLSGELFF.

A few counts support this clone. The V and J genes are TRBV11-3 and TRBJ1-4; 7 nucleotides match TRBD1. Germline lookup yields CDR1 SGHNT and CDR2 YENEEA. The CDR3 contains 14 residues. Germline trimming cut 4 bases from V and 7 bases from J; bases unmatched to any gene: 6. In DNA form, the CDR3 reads TGTGCCAGCAGCTCGACAGGGTTTAGTGAAAAACTGTTTTTT. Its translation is CASSSTGFSEKLFF.

The CDR3 region is CASSVGTGKPLMYTEAFF. The DNA of the CDR3 is TGTGCCAGCAGCGTGGGAACAGGGAAGCCACTCATGTACACTGAAGCTTTCTTT. V is TRBV9 and J is TRBJ1-1; the D gene is possibly TRBD1 (6 bases). This CDR3 is built from 18 residues. The V end lost 2 bases, the J end lost 3 bases, and 23 bases lay between the germline ends. Germline assignment: CDR1 SGDLS and CDR2 YYNGEE.